This T cell receptor (beta chain) is from a study of OX40 agonist ivuxolimab in advanced cancers. V was shortened by 7 bases and J by 1 base, with 10 bases between the two germline ends. The CDR3 is made up of 13 amino acids. CDR1 and CDR2 (germline): SEHNR, FQNEAQ (reference sequence). This clone has more than one count but fewer than ten. The assay was immunoSEQ multiplex PCR, and TCRdb's table has in-frame clones only and misses some. The table has tens of thousands of clones, 90% seen once. This receptor was identified in an adult with an advanced solid tumor such as melanoma, head and neck, liver or kidney cancer. The gene calls are TRBV7-9 and TRBJ1-1; D is uncertain. Sequencing was performed on CD4+ or CD8+ T cells sorted from blood, taken in a trial of the OX40 agonist ivuxolimab. In DNA form, the CDR3 reads TGTGCCAGCAACCAAAACCGGAACACTGAAGCTTTCTTT. This codes for CASNQNRNTEAFF.